This TCR beta chain was found in a study of T cell responses to AZD1222 COVID-19 vaccine (dated by TCRdb to about 2021). General notes on the study: A total of 233 trial participants underwent TCR sequencing, of whom around 210 had received two doses of AZD1222 and about 26 had received two doses of the MenACWY control vaccine. Enrollment into the trials was organized by age into subgroups of 18-55, 56-69 and 70-plus years, and those subgroups contained approximately 150, 30 and 60 TCR-sequenced participants, respectively. Points the paper makes about the study in general: CD4 TCRs associated with the vaccine covered the entire spike protein, and the dominant responses were in regions 160-218 and 743-854. Conclusions about previously exposed vaccinees are limited because only six or seven AZD1222 recipients were SARS-CoV-2 seropositive at baseline. Epitopes outside the regions mutated in the B.1.351 and B.1.1.7 variants were reportedly recognized by nearly half of the unique spike-specific TCRs. Spike-specific TCR breadth and depth rose significantly after two AZD1222 doses compared with day 0 and with MenACWY recipients. No day 14 peak-response samples were available, so repertoires were characterized only after the peak T cell response. The 56-69-year group was small, and its depth increase did not reach significance, likely because of low power. Participants were mostly white British, with more females than males. The authors suggested clonal diversity may have been underestimated.

The time point label, as the study defines it: about 28 days (+/-7) after the second vaccine dose. This specimen's treatment or condition label, per the study, means: meningococcal conjugate vaccine given as trial control. Vaccinee samples were obtained from the UK trials COV001 and COV002, which included a single-blind randomized controlled phase 2/3 trial of AZD1222 (ChAdOx1 nCoV-19) in healthy adults. For TCRbeta chain sequencing, PBMC samples from trial participants were taken at day 0 and at day 28 after the second dose. Reading the germline V gene gives CDR1 SGDLS and CDR2 YYNGEE. Deletion took 2 bases off V and 7 bases off J, with a span of 7 bases between the germline ends. Counted from cysteine to phenylalanine, this CDR3 has 11 amino acids. Only the CDR3 region is kept as DNA, spanning 33 bases read in frame from base 1. The CDR3 regions of human TCRbeta chains were subjected to immunosequencing. Per the source publication's procedure: TCRs in the repertoires were matched against a reference library of SARS-CoV-2-specific TCRs that had been generated with the MIRA antigen-specificity platform. Breadth was defined as the fraction of unique TCRs that were SARS-CoV-2-associated, and depth was defined as the fraction of total T cells that were SARS-CoV-2-associated. Using the MIRA data, each spike-specific TCR was assigned both to the spike region to which the TCR was reactive and to a CD4 or CD8 class. Log10-transformed breadth and depth values were compared by one-way ANOVA with Sidak's multiple comparisons tests. As stored in TCRdb, this immuneACCESS dataset retains in-frame rearrangements with V and J assigned. A fraction of the clones does not appear; measured against another copy, unresolved V genes explain less than half of the discrepancy, and the remainder lacks a known reason. V and J calls and clone size come straight from that table; D and trimming were deduced from the DNA. The sample records tens of thousands of clones, 88% of which are singletons. The top ten clonotypes cover 10% of the sample.

On this clone itself: It has no known antigen specificity. No quality values exist for individual bases; no much larger clone is one base distant.

The sequencing here drew on peripheral blood, taken 28 days after the second dose of the MenACWY control vaccine. The sequence is built from TRBV9 and TRBJ2-7; 6 matching bases give a weak D call of TRBD1. The receptor was derived from an adult who received the MenACWY meningococcal vaccine as a control. The DNA sequence reads TGTGCCAGCAGCGTCGGACAGGAGCAGTACTTC. It is translated as CASSVGQEQYF.